These 29 T cell receptor beta chains were all obtained from the same sample, sequenced in a study of identical twins. MiXCR was run by TCRdb on the 5' RACE reads, yielding one entry per CDR3 protein. The sample yields 400,000 to 500,000 distinct CDR3 sequences, about 18% seen once. The sequencing input was naive T cells sorted from blood. These receptors were collected from a man in his forties or fifties in good health.

There are many counts of this clonotype. CDR3 DNA: TGCGCCAGCAGCGCTGGACAGGGGGCCTACGAGCAGTACTTC. Residues: CASSAGQGAYEQYF. The chain is built from TRBV5-1 and TRBJ2-7; TRBD1 matches 10 bases. V was clipped by 4 bases and J by 2 bases; unmatched bases: 3. Germline lookup yields CDR1 SGHRS and CDR2 YFSETQ. The CDR3 is made up of 14 amino acids.

The chain combines TRBV12-3 or TRBV12-4 with TRBJ2-1, with D tentatively TRBD2 (7 bases). Between the trimmed V and J ends, which lost 6 bases and 0 bases, there was a span of 24 bases. This CDR3 has 19 amino acids. The CDR3 spells CASRRLGGVPGSSYNEQFF. The CDR3, as DNA: TGTGCCAGCAGACGACTAGGGGGGGTCCCGGGAAGCTCCTACAATGAGCAGTTCTTC.

This sequence joins TRBV27 and TRBJ2-2, with D perhaps matching TRBD1 (5 bases). The CDR3 has 16 residues. Deletions cut 5 bases from V and 2 bases from J, with 15 bases between. Germline V gene data show CDR1 as MNHEY and CDR2 as SMNVEV (reference sequence). The CDR3, as DNA: TGTGCCAGCAGTCCTACTGCCAGGGCCAACACCGGGGAGCTGTTTTTT. This gives the protein CASSPTARANTGELFF.

The chain combines TRBV9 with TRBJ2-3; 12 bases agree with TRBD2. Germline CDR1 is SGDLS and CDR2 is YYNGEE. This CDR3 comprises 14 residues. The V segment lost 8 bases and the J segment 2 bases; nucleotides outside the gene matches: 3. The CDR3 coding sequence is TGTGCCAGTCCTAGCGGGAGGGTCACAGATACGCAGTATTTT. It is translated as CASPSGRVTDTQYF.

In its sample, this clonotype was seen many times. The V call is TRBV7-2, the J call TRBJ2-3; no firm D call. Germline CDR1 and CDR2: SGHTA and FQGNSA. Trimming took off 8 bases at V and 6 bases at J, with 9 bases between the two ends. The CDR3 covers 11 residues. The CDR3 DNA is TGTGCCAGCGGCACGAGTGATACGCAGTATTTT. Its translation: CASGTSDTQYF.

The rearrangement uses TRBV6-1 and TRBJ2-7; TRBD2 aligns across 9 bases. The V gene end was trimmed by 6 bases and the J gene end by 2 bases; junction bases not matched to a gene: 5. CDR3 size: 14 residues. Germline V gene lookup returns CDR1 MNHNS and CDR2 SASEGT. The CDR3 bases are TGTGCCAGCAGAATGCGGGGGGGAGCCTACGAGCAGTACTTC. Its translation is CASRMRGGAYEQYF.

This clonotype has just a few counts. The rearrangement links TRBV7-2 to TRBJ2-3; D is perhaps TRBD1 or TRBD2 (5 bases each). Trimming cost V 5 bases and J 2 bases, with 8 bases left between them. In germline, CDR1 is SGHTA, CDR2 FQGNSA. The CDR3 runs to 13 residues. The CDR3 is CASSRDHTDTQYF. As DNA, the CDR3 is TGTGCCAGCAGCCGGGACCACACAGATACGCAGTATTTT.

This clonotype was found many times. The rearrangement joins TRBV10-3 to TRBJ1-2; 7 nucleotides line up with TRBD1. Trimming at V came to 4 bases and at J to 6 bases, leaving 5 bases not matched to a gene. The CDR3 consists of 13 residues. From germline, CDR1 is ENHRY and CDR2 SYGVKD. As DNA, the CDR3 is TGTGCCATCAGTGGGGACAGTACTAATGGCTACACCTTC. The encoded protein is CAISGDSTNGYTF.

There are many counts of this clonotype. The genes are TRBV15 and TRBJ2-5; 9 bases align to TRBD1. Germline CDR1 LNHNV, CDR2 YYDKDF (reference sequence). This CDR3 comprises 15 residues. V lost 0 bases, J lost 8 bases, and 7 bases stayed unmatched. The DNA of the CDR3 is TGTGCCACCAGCAGAGAAGGGACAGGGTTATCCACCCAGTACTTC. It yields the protein CATSREGTGLSTQYF.

In this sample, this clonotype turned up once. This chain joins TRBV7-9 and TRBJ1-4; 7 nucleotides line up with TRBD1. V shed 0 bases and J 5 bases; nucleotides not matched to a gene: 6. Germline lookup yields CDR1 SEHNR and CDR2 FQNEAQ (reference sequence). The CDR3 consists of 16 residues. CDR3 DNA: TGTGCCAGCAGCTTAGCGTTGGGACAGCGGAATGAAAAACTGTTTTTT. Residues: CASSLALGQRNEKLFF. Full variable domain (missing parts from reference TRBV7-9 and TRBJ1-4): DTGVSQNPRHKITKRGQNVTFRCDPISEHNRLYWYRQTLGQGPEFLTYFQNEAQLEKSRLLSDRFSAERPKGSFSTLEIQRTEQGDSAMYLCASSLALGQRNEKLFFGSGTQLSVL.

This clonotype was observed many times. The rearrangement uses TRBV29-1 and TRBJ2-7, with 8 bases identical to TRBD1. This CDR3 has 13 residues. The germline CDR1 and CDR2 sequences are SQVTM and ANQGSEA. Germline trimming cut 4 bases from V and 4 bases from J; bases unmatched to any gene: 6. The CDR3 DNA reads TGCAGCGTTGCGTTGGACAGGGAGTACGAGCAGTACTTC. Encoded protein: CSVALDREYEQYF.

This clonotype was found many times. V and J are TRBV5-1 and TRBJ2-1, with 7 bases aligning to TRBD1. V lost 1 base to trimming and J lost 1 base; unmatched junction nucleotides: 5. The length of the CDR3 is 16 residues. The germline CDR1 and CDR2 sequences are SGHRS and YFSETQ. The CDR3 DNA sequence: TGCGCCAGCAGCTTGCTGACAGGGATGTCCTACAATGAGCAGTTCTTC. It yields the protein CASSLLTGMSYNEQFF.

The genes are TRBV10-3 and TRBJ2-6; D ambiguous. Germline V gene sequence: CDR1 ENHRY, CDR2 SYGVKD. Trimming took 2 bases from V and 1 from J, leaving 6 bases between them. The CDR3 covers 15 residues. CDR3 loop: CAISEASSGANVLTF. The CDR3, as DNA: TGTGCCATCAGTGAGGCCAGTTCTGGGGCCAACGTCCTGACTTTC.

This clonotype has more than one count but fewer than ten. The CDR3 loop reads CSVGGDPLLSEQFF. The DNA of the CDR3 is TGCAGCGTTGGTGGGGACCCCTTATTGAGTGAGCAGTTCTTC. The chain uses TRBV29-1 and TRBJ2-1, with D perhaps matching TRBD1 or TRBD2 (5 bases each). The V end lost 4 bases, the J end lost 9 bases, and 19 bases lay between the germline ends. The CDR3 is 14 residues long. Germline V CDR1 and CDR2: SQVTM, ANQGSEA.

This chain uses TRBV10-3 with TRBJ2-7, with 8 nucleotides matching TRBD1. Per the germline V gene, CDR1 is ENHRY and CDR2 is SYGVKD. The CDR3 length is 15 residues. Germline trimming cut 3 bases from V and 3 bases from J; bases unmatched to any gene: 7. Here the CDR3 reads CAISELRTGSYEQYF. CDR3 DNA: TGTGCCATCAGTGAACTTCGGACAGGGAGCTACGAGCAGTACTTC.

This clonotype turned up a few times. The rearrangement uses TRBV27 and TRBJ2-7; the match to TRBD1 covers 8 bases. Trimming at V came to 3 bases and at J to 5 bases, leaving 9 bases not matched to a gene. The CDR3 consists of 15 residues. CDR1 is MNHEY, CDR2 SMNVEV, per germline (reference sequence). CDR3 DNA sequence: TGTGCCAGCAGTTTCCGTAGGGACAGGTTTAACGAGCAGTACTTC. Amino acids: CASSFRRDRFNEQYF.

This clonotype turned up a few times. V gene TRBV7-6 combines with J gene TRBJ2-1, with D hard to call. V gave up 4 bases and J gave up 9 bases, with 16 bases separating them. The CDR3 is 14 residues long. The germline CDR1 and CDR2 sequences are SGHVS and FNYEAQ. The CDR3 protein is CASSWPFGKGEQFF. CDR3 coding DNA: TGTGCCAGCAGCTGGCCCTTTGGGAAGGGTGAGCAGTTCTTC.

The chain combines TRBV5-4 with TRBJ2-3; D ambiguous. Per the germline V gene, CDR1 is SGHNT and CDR2 is YYREEE (reference sequence). The length of the CDR3 is 14 residues. Trimming left V 1 base short and J 1 base short, with 7 bases between. CDR3 sequence (DNA): TGTGCCAGCAGCTTGCCGTCCCGCACAGATACGCAGTATTTT. Protein sequence: CASSLPSRTDTQYF.

This clonotype was picked up a small number of times. V is TRBV7-9 and J is TRBJ2-4; tentatively, D is TRBD1 (6 bases). The germline gives CDR1 SEHNR, CDR2 FQNEAQ (reference sequence). The V and J ends lost 5 bases and 2 bases respectively, with 10 bases between them. CDR3 size: 14 residues. The CDR3: CASSNDRTKNIQYF. The CDR3, as DNA: TGTGCCAGCAGCAATGACAGGACCAAAAACATTCAGTACTTC.

This clonotype was detected a few times. The chain combines TRBV4-3 with TRBJ2-3, with 10 bases lining up with TRBD2. The germline V gene has CDR1 LGHNA and CDR2 YSLEER. There are 14 residues in the CDR3. V lost 11 bases and J lost 2; bases outside the gene matches: 7. Written as DNA, the CDR3 is TGCGCCTCCAGGCTAGCGGGGGACACAGATACGCAGTATTTT. Translation: CASRLAGDTDTQYF.

The genes are TRBV7-3 and TRBJ2-1; D is unclear. Germline lookup yields CDR1 SGHTA and CDR2 FQGTGA. The CDR3 runs to 12 residues. The V end lost 5 bases, the J end lost 2 bases, and 4 bases lay between the germline ends. The CDR3 DNA sequence: TGTGCCAGCAGCGGAGCCTACAATGAGCAGTTCTTC. This sequence encodes CASSGAYNEQFF.

The gene calls are TRBV5-1 and TRBJ2-7, with TRBD1 as a possible D gene (6 bases). V gave up 4 bases and J gave up 1 base, with 12 bases separating them. Germline V CDR1 and CDR2: SGHRS, YFSETQ. This CDR3 is 14 amino acids long. CDR3 residues: CASSGRGGSYEQYF. CDR3 nucleotides: TGCGCCAGCAGCGGCAGGGGCGGGTCCTACGAGCAGTACTTC.

This rearrangement joins TRBV9 to TRBJ2-1, with D hard to call. This CDR3 is 18 amino acids long. Looked up from germline, CDR1 is SGDLS and CDR2 is YYNGEE. V was trimmed by 4 bases and J by 0 bases, leaving 20 bases between them. CDR3 in amino acids: CASSNTQGQWSSYNEQFF. The CDR3 DNA follows: TGTGCCAGCAGCAATACTCAAGGGCAGTGGAGCTCCTACAATGAGCAGTTCTTC.

The chain combines TRBV27 with TRBJ2-1; 8 bases line up with TRBD2. CDR3 length: 16 residues. After removal of 3 bases from V and 2 bases from J, the junction contained 6 bases not matched to a gene. Germline CDR1 MNHEY, CDR2 SMNVEV (reference sequence). The CDR3 protein is CASSFMAGGPYNEQFF. CDR3 in DNA: TGTGCCAGCAGTTTTATGGCGGGAGGACCCTACAATGAGCAGTTCTTC.

This clonotype was seen repeatedly, ten times or more. V and J are TRBV4-1 and TRBJ1-4, with TRBD1 identical over 12 bases. CDR1 and CDR2 from the germline V gene are MGHRA and YSYEKL. The CDR3 has 15 residues. J gave up 12 bases and V 1 base, and 6 bases lay outside the gene matches. The CDR3 region is CASSQAGQGAWELFF. The CDR3 DNA reads as TGCGCCAGCAGCCAAGCGGGACAGGGGGCTTGGGAACTGTTTTTT.

The V call is TRBV12-3 or TRBV12-4, the J call TRBJ2-1; 7 nucleotides align to TRBD1. Trimming took 6 bases from V and 0 from J; bases not matched to a gene: 8. The CDR3 is made up of 16 amino acids. The CDR3 coding sequence is TGTGCCAGCAGGGGAAGGGGGCCGGTCTCCTACAATGAGCAGTTCTTC. Protein sequence: CASRGRGPVSYNEQFF.

The rearrangement uses TRBV12-3 or TRBV12-4 and TRBJ2-7; D perhaps matches TRBD1 (5 bases). The CDR3 has 15 amino acids. Trimming pared 6 bases from V and 3 bases from J, leaving 18 bases between. CDR3 amino acids: CASSSSGQVIYEQYF. CDR3 sequence (DNA): TGTGCCAGCAGCTCTTCCGGACAAGTCATCTACGAGCAGTACTTC.

The chain recombines TRBV19 with TRBJ2-4; tentative D call: TRBD2 (5 bases). The V end was cut by 3 bases, the J end by 0 bases, with 6 bases between. This CDR3 spans 14 amino acids. Germline CDR1 reads LNHDA; CDR2 reads SQIVND (reference sequence). The CDR3 is CASSMTKAKNIQYF. The CDR3 nucleotides are TGTGCCAGTAGTATGACTAAAGCCAAAAACATTCAGTACTTC.

This chain connects TRBV15 to TRBJ1-1, with D unclear. Germline V gives CDR1 LNHNV, CDR2 YYDKDF (reference sequence). The CDR3 length is 14 residues. V was cut by 8 bases and J by 9 bases, with 22 bases left in between. CDR3 residues: CATHPEPTSWKAFF. The CDR3 nucleotides are TGTGCCACCCACCCTGAGCCTACAAGCTGGAAAGCTTTCTTT.